The rows below give T cell receptor beta chains drawn from one sample of a study of blood T cell repertoires in COVID-19. Assay: immunoSEQ multiplex PCR; the TCRdb copy retains only in-frame clones and omits some. The sample holds some 48,000 clones, more than 70% seen once. Sequenced sample: peripheral blood. These receptors were collected from a human donor in a cohort sampled during active COVID-19. The CDR3 runs from the conserved cysteine through the conserved F or W. The D gene is left open where the match is weak. Clone sizes are given selectively: once, few, many, or a class where the clone is expanded.

V	J	D	size	DNA	CDR3
TRBV5-1	TRBJ1-6	TRBD1	.	TGCGCCAGCACCTCCGCGGGACAGGGCCATTCACCCCTCCACTTT	CASTSAGQGHSPLHF
TRBV7-3	TRBJ2-2	TRBD1	.	TGTGCCAGCAGCCCAGGGGGCGCAGGCACCGGGGAGCTGTTTTTT	CASSPGGAGTGELFF
TRBV9	TRBJ2-2	.	.	TGTGCCAGCAGCCCCCGGGGTGCGAACACCGGGGAGCTGTTTTTT	CASSPRGANTGELFF
TRBV7-2	TRBJ2-5	.	.	TGTGCCAGCAGCTTAGTCGAACTAGGTCAAGAGACCCAGTACTTC	CASSLVELGQETQYF
TRBV24-1	TRBJ2-1	TRBD1	.	TGTGCCACCAGTGCCGGGGACAGGGCCCACAATGAGCAGTTCTTC	CATSAGDRAHNEQFF
TRBV7-2	TRBJ1-1	.	.	TGTGCCAGCAGGCGGACTGAAGCTTTCTTT	CASRRTEAFF
TRBV3-1/TRBV3-2	TRBJ1-3	TRBD1	.	TGTGCCAGCAGCTACGGGAGAGGACAGGGCTCTGGAAACACCATATATTTT	CASSYGRGQGSGNTIYF
TRBV7-2	TRBJ2-7	.	.	TGTGCCAGCAGCTCGACTAGCTACGAGCAGTACTTC	CASSSTSYEQYF
TRBV7-2	TRBJ1-5	TRBD1	.	TGTGCCAGCAGCTTAAGGGGACAGGGGGCTGGGGATCAGCCCCAGCATTTT	CASSLRGQGAGDQPQHF
TRBV29-1	TRBJ1-2	.	.	TGCAGCGCAAGGACAGTTGAGGATGGCTACACCTTC	CSARTVEDGYTF
TRBV7-9	TRBJ2-3	.	.	TGTGCCAGCAGCTTAGTGGAGGATACGCAGTATTTT	CASSLVEDTQYF
TRBV7-3	TRBJ1-1	.	.	TGTGCCAGCAGCTTAGCCAGGATTGGGCTGAACACTGAAGCTTTCTTT	CASSLARIGLNTEAFF
TRBV6-5	TRBJ2-5	TRBD2	.	TGTGCCAGCCGTTATAGCGGGAGTGGTGAGACCCAGTACTTC	CASRYSGSGETQYF
TRBV19	TRBJ2-7	.	.	TGTGCCAGTAGTATTGGACATCCCATCTACGAGCAGTACTTC	CASSIGHPIYEQYF
TRBV28	TRBJ1-1	TRBD1	.	TGTGCCAGCTCCCCCCCCCAGACAGGGGGTGGAGAAGCTTTCTTT	CASSPPQTGGGEAFF
TRBV6-6	TRBJ2-5	TRBD2	.	TGTGCCAGCAGTTTTGGGGGGGGAGAGACCCAGTACTTC	CASSFGGGETQYF
TRBV5-1	TRBJ1-6	.	.	TGCGCCAGCAGCTTGTCAGGCTTGTATACTAATTCACCCCTCCACTTT	CASSLSGLYTNSPLHF
TRBV7-6	TRBJ2-1	TRBD2	.	TGTGCCAGCAGCTTAGTCCTAGCGGGGGGGGCTGAGCAGTTCTTC	CASSLVLAGGAEQFF
TRBV19	TRBJ1-1	.	few	TGTGCCAGTAGTATTCAGGGGAACACTGAAGCTTTCTTT	CASSIQGNTEAFF
TRBV15	TRBJ2-3	.	.	TGTGCCACCAGCAGAGTTGGGGCCGGTACAGATACGCAGTATTTT	CATSRVGAGTDTQYF
TRBV7-6	TRBJ2-2	TRBD2	once	TGTGCCAGCAGCTTCGGGACTAGCGGGTCCTACACCGGGGAGCTGTTTTTT	CASSFGTSGSYTGELFF
TRBV27	TRBJ1-6	TRBD1	.	TGTGCCAGCAGTACAGCAGGGGGCTGGGGCAATTCACCCCTCCACTTT	CASSTAGGWGNSPLHF
TRBV7-2	TRBJ1-3	TRBD1	.	TGTGCCAGCAGCTCGCCGGGACAGGGATCCAACACCATATATTTT	CASSSPGQGSNTIYF
TRBV7-2	TRBJ2-7	.	.	TGTGCCAGCAGCTTAGCGCCATCTAGAACCTACGAGCAGTACTTC	CASSLAPSRTYEQYF
TRBV3-1/TRBV3-2	TRBJ1-6	TRBD1	.	TGTGCCAGCAGCCACGCAGGGGGCCGAAATAATTCACCCCTCCACTTT	CASSHAGGRNNSPLHF
TRBV9	TRBJ1-6	TRBD1	.	TGTGCCAGCAGCGCTCAGGGGGCGGGTTCACCCCTCCACTTT	CASSAQGAGSPLHF
TRBV10-3	TRBJ1-3	TRBD1	.	TGTGCCATCAGGAAGGACAGGGCTGGAAACACCATATATTTT	CAIRKDRAGNTIYF
TRBV9	TRBJ2-3	TRBD2	.	TGTGCCAGCAGCTCTCGACTAGCGGGGGGCTCCACAGATACGCAGTATTTT	CASSSRLAGGSTDTQYF
TRBV5-1	TRBJ2-7	TRBD2	.	TGCGCCAGCAGCTTGGGGGCGGGAGCTGGCTACGAGCAGTACTTC	CASSLGAGAGYEQYF
TRBV12-3/TRBV12-4	TRBJ1-2	.	.	TGTGCCAGCAGTTTTTTGTACGGTGGCTACACCTTC	CASSFLYGGYTF
TRBV6-6	TRBJ2-7	TRBD2	.	TGTGCCAGCAGTTACTTACGGACTAGCGGGAACCACGAGCAGTACTTC	CASSYLRTSGNHEQYF
TRBV4-3	TRBJ1-2	.	.	TGCGCCAGCAGCCAGATGGCGGAGGGGTCCTGGGCTGGCTACACCTTC	CASSQMAEGSWAGYTF
TRBV2	TRBJ1-4	TRBD1	.	TGTGCCAGCAGTCCTCAGGGGGGCCGGAGTGAAAAACTGTTTTTT	CASSPQGGRSEKLFF
TRBV7-9	TRBJ1-1	.	.	TGTGCCAGCAGCCAGGGAGGTGTCACCGTGAACACTGAAGCTTTCTTT	CASSQGGVTVNTEAFF
TRBV5-1	TRBJ2-3	TRBD2	.	TGCGCCAGCAAAGGACTAGCGGGGACAGATACGCAGTATTTT	CASKGLAGTDTQYF
TRBV18	TRBJ2-1	.	.	TGTGCCAGCTCCTGGCGACGGCAGGGGGTGACTAGCGAATCCTACAATGAGCAGTTCTTC	CASSWRRQGVTSESYNEQFF
TRBV9	TRBJ1-1	.	.	TGTGCCAGCAGCGCGACAGGAGGGAACACTGAAGCTTTCTTT	CASSATGGNTEAFF
TRBV27	TRBJ2-4	TRBD2	.	TGTGCCAGCAGGACTAGCGGGAGCAAAAACATTCAGTACTTC	CASRTSGSKNIQYF